This record looks at one T cell receptor (beta chain) sequence and its context. This record belongs to a study of CD4 and CD8 cells across lung adenocarcinoma regions. MiXCR, run by TCRdb on the PCR reads, gives a single entry per CDR3 protein. Of about 3,700 distinct CDR3 sequences in the sample, about 61% are singletons; the top ten hold about 19%. Germline V gives CDR1 ENHRY, CDR2 SYGVKD. V lost 10 bases and J lost 5; bases outside the gene matches: 14. CDR3 length: 15 residues. The patients had localized lung adenocarcinoma, a non-small cell subtype. The clonotype comes from a male donor with lung adenocarcinoma. The CD4 and CD8 labels of this study may be unreliable. Sequenced: CD4+ T cells from the margin of a lung tumor. The chain is built from TRBV10-3 and TRBJ2-1; 7 nucleotides line up with TRBD2. CDR3 DNA sequence: TGTGCCAACAGGATCAAGGGACTAACAAACAATGAGCAGTTCTTC. It is translated as CANRIKGLTNNEQFF.